In its sample, the clone carrying this T cell receptor beta chain was seen many times. This sample was taken from a study of T-cell memory formation after mild COVID-19. TCR alpha and TCR beta cDNA libraries carrying sample barcodes and UMIs came from 5'RACE with constant-segment primers. TCRdb fed the 5' RACE reads into MiXCR, producing one record per CDR3 protein. The table lists a few hundred thousand distinct CDR3 sequences, 8.2% of them singletons. This CDR3 is 13 amino acids long. Per the germline V gene, CDR1 is MNHNY and CDR2 is SVGAGI (reference sequence). Trimming took 5 bases from V and 7 from J; bases not matched to a gene: 2.

This TCR derives from a man younger than 30 who had mild COVID-19 (a few samples of this study predate the infection). Cell type and time point are not known. The chain combines TRBV6-6 with TRBJ2-1; 10 positions match TRBD1. Sequencing was done on a sample of PBMCs or a T cell subset sorted from them (not recorded which). The chain's CDR3 is CASSPGQGNEQFF. CDR3 nucleotides: TGTGCCAGCAGTCCGGGACAGGGGAATGAGCAGTTCTTC.